A selection of T cell receptor beta chains follows, all from one sample in a study of patients and donors after allogeneic stem cell transplantation. TCRdb redid the calling of the RT-PCR reads with MiXCR, one entry per CDR3 protein. Of 200,000 to 250,000 distinct CDR3 sequences in the sample, 14% were seen once. Input material: blood, either unsorted or a sorted T cell fraction (not recorded which). The receptors were sampled from a human donor who was either an allogeneic HSCT recipient or a stem cell or donor lymphocyte infusion donor (not recorded which). It is not recorded whose cells these are; they may come from a transplant donor. CDR3s include the opening cysteine and the closing phenylalanine or tryptophan. Each record gives: D gene, V gene, clone size, J gene, CDR3 length, CDR3 protein, CDR3 DNA. A D gene is named only where the DNA matches it firmly. Only part of the rows carry a size: once, few, many, or a class if the clone is expanded.

d_call: TRBD2
v_call: TRBV30
clone_size: .
j_call: TRBJ2-5
cdr3_length: 12
cdr3_aa: CAWSAGLAGQYF
cdr3_nt: TGTGCCTGGAGTGCTGGACTAGCGGGCCAGTACTTC

d_call: .
v_call: TRBV15
clone_size: many
j_call: TRBJ2-5
cdr3_length: 15
cdr3_aa: CATSSLDFKQETQYF
cdr3_nt: TGTGCCACCAGCAGTCTGGATTTCAAACAAGAGACCCAGTACTTC

d_call: .
v_call: TRBV6-1
clone_size: .
j_call: TRBJ1-3
cdr3_length: 13
cdr3_aa: CASIGTAGNTIYF
cdr3_nt: TGTGCCAGCATCGGGACGGCTGGAAACACCATATATTTT

d_call: TRBD2
v_call: TRBV5-1
clone_size: .
j_call: TRBJ2-5
cdr3_length: 17
cdr3_aa: CASSPGAASGRRETQYF
cdr3_nt: TGCGCCAGCAGCCCAGGCGCGGCTAGCGGGAGGAGGGAGACCCAGTACTTC

d_call: .
v_call: TRBV11-2
clone_size: few
j_call: TRBJ1-3
cdr3_length: 18
cdr3_aa: CASSSGTAYNQPGNTIYF
cdr3_nt: TGTGCCAGCAGCTCTGGGACGGCCTATAACCAGCCTGGAAACACCATATATTTT

d_call: .
v_call: TRBV12-3/TRBV12-4
clone_size: once
j_call: TRBJ1-2
cdr3_length: 13
cdr3_aa: CASSTDRSYGYTF
cdr3_nt: TGTGCCAGCAGTACCGACAGGTCGTATGGCTACACCTTC

d_call: TRBD1
v_call: TRBV20-1
clone_size: many
j_call: TRBJ1-5
cdr3_length: 13
cdr3_aa: CSVRQGGNQPQHF
cdr3_nt: TGCAGTGTTCGACAGGGGGGCAATCAGCCCCAGCATTTT

d_call: .
v_call: TRBV29-1
clone_size: few
j_call: TRBJ2-2
cdr3_length: 11
cdr3_aa: CSVDSAGELFF
cdr3_nt: TGCAGCGTTGACTCTGCCGGGGAGCTGTTTTTT

d_call: .
v_call: TRBV5-5
clone_size: .
j_call: TRBJ1-1
cdr3_length: 15
cdr3_aa: CASSVRDGTNTEAFF
cdr3_nt: TGTGCCAGCAGTGTCCGGGACGGGACGAACACTGAAGCTTTCTTT

d_call: TRBD1
v_call: TRBV18
clone_size: many
j_call: TRBJ2-1
cdr3_length: 15
cdr3_aa: CASSPGTGRGNEQFF
cdr3_nt: TGTGCCAGCTCACCCGGGACAGGGAGGGGCAATGAGCAGTTCTTC

d_call: .
v_call: TRBV12-3/TRBV12-4
clone_size: few
j_call: TRBJ2-3
cdr3_length: 15
cdr3_aa: CASSLVSEGEDTQYF
cdr3_nt: TGTGCCAGCAGTTTGGTCTCTGAGGGGGAAGATACGCAGTATTTT

d_call: .
v_call: TRBV12-3/TRBV12-4
clone_size: many
j_call: TRBJ1-1
cdr3_length: 12
cdr3_aa: CASSSRIAEAFF
cdr3_nt: TGTGCCAGCAGTTCCCGGATCGCTGAAGCTTTCTTT

d_call: TRBD1
v_call: TRBV27
clone_size: few
j_call: TRBJ2-5
cdr3_length: 16
cdr3_aa: CASSGFGRGPEETQYF
cdr3_nt: TGTGCCAGCAGTGGTTTCGGTAGGGGGCCCGAAGAGACCCAGTACTTC

d_call: TRBD2
v_call: TRBV20-1
clone_size: once
j_call: TRBJ2-3
cdr3_length: 18
cdr3_aa: CSARSASGGGRDTDTQYF
cdr3_nt: TGCAGTGCTAGAAGCGCTAGCGGGGGGGGTAGGGACACAGATACGCAGTATTTT

d_call: TRBD1
v_call: TRBV20-1
clone_size: few
j_call: TRBJ1-1
cdr3_length: 18
cdr3_aa: CSARAISGTGGRGTEAFF
cdr3_nt: TGCAGTGCTAGAGCCATTTCCGGGACAGGGGGTAGGGGCACTGAAGCTTTCTTT

d_call: .
v_call: TRBV20-1
clone_size: many
j_call: TRBJ2-7
cdr3_length: 13
cdr3_aa: CSASSGPLLEQYF
cdr3_nt: TGCAGTGCTAGTTCGGGGCCCCTCCTCGAGCAGTACTTC

d_call: .
v_call: TRBV20-1
clone_size: .
j_call: TRBJ2-7
cdr3_length: 12
cdr3_aa: CSATGGSYEQYF
cdr3_nt: TGCAGTGCTACCGGGGGCTCCTACGAGCAGTACTTC

d_call: TRBD2
v_call: TRBV13
clone_size: many
j_call: TRBJ2-3
cdr3_length: 15
cdr3_aa: CASSLSGAGTDTQYF
cdr3_nt: TGTGCCAGCAGTTTGAGCGGGGCCGGCACAGATACGCAGTATTTT

d_call: .
v_call: TRBV6-1
clone_size: many
j_call: TRBJ1-5
cdr3_length: 14
cdr3_aa: CASSEYVDNQPQHF
cdr3_nt: TGTGCCAGCAGTGAATACGTTGACAATCAGCCCCAGCATTTT

d_call: TRBD1
v_call: TRBV5-4
clone_size: .
j_call: TRBJ1-5
cdr3_length: 19
cdr3_aa: CASSSKYRDRVIVNQPQHF
cdr3_nt: TGTGCCAGCAGCTCAAAATACCGGGACAGGGTGATCGTCAATCAGCCCCAGCATTTT

d_call: .
v_call: TRBV11-3
clone_size: few
j_call: TRBJ2-3
cdr3_length: 16
cdr3_aa: CASSLSVGARADTQYF
cdr3_nt: TGTGCCAGCAGCTTAAGCGTTGGGGCTCGGGCAGATACGCAGTATTTT

d_call: .
v_call: TRBV4-2
clone_size: few
j_call: TRBJ2-3
cdr3_length: 16
cdr3_aa: CASSPGLAPSTDTQYF
cdr3_nt: TGTGCCAGCAGCCCGGGGCTGGCGCCTAGCACAGATACGCAGTATTTT

d_call: TRBD2
v_call: TRBV6-1
clone_size: .
j_call: TRBJ2-7
cdr3_length: 13
cdr3_aa: CASTASGGYEQYF
cdr3_nt: TGTGCCAGCACCGCGAGCGGGGGATACGAGCAGTACTTC

d_call: .
v_call: TRBV6-2/TRBV6-3
clone_size: .
j_call: TRBJ2-5
cdr3_length: 13
cdr3_aa: CASSYPGQETQYF
cdr3_nt: TGTGCCAGCAGTTACCCCGGACAAGAGACCCAGTACTTC

d_call: .
v_call: TRBV6-5
clone_size: many
j_call: TRBJ1-4
cdr3_length: 17
cdr3_aa: CASSYSVWAEEGEKLFF
cdr3_nt: TGTGCCAGCAGTTACTCAGTTTGGGCGGAGGAGGGTGAAAAACTGTTTTTT

d_call: TRBD2
v_call: TRBV6-4
clone_size: few
j_call: TRBJ2-7
cdr3_length: 15
cdr3_aa: CASLRGGSNSYEQYF
cdr3_nt: TGTGCCAGCCTACGGGGGGGAAGTAACTCCTACGAGCAGTACTTC